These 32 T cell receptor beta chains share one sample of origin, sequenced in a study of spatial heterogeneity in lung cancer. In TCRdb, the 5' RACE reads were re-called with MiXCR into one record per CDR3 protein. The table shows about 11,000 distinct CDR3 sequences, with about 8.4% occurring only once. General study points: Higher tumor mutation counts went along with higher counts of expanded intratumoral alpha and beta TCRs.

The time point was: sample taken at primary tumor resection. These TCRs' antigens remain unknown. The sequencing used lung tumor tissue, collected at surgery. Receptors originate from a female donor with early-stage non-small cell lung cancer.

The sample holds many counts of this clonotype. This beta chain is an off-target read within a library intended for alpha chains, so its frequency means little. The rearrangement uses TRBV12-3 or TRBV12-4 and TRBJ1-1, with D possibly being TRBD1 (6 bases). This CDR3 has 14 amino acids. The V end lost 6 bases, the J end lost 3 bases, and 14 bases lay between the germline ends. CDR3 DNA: TGTGCCAGCAGCAATACTGGACAGTACACTGAAGCTTTCTTT. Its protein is CASSNTGQYTEAFF.

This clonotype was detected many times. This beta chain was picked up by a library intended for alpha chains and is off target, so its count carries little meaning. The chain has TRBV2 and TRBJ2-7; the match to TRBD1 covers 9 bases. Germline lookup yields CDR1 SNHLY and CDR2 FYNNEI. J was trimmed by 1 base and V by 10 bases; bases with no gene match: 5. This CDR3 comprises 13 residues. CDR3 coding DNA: TGTGCCACCGGGACAGGGAGTTCCTACGAGCAGTACTTC. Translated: CATGTGSSYEQYF.

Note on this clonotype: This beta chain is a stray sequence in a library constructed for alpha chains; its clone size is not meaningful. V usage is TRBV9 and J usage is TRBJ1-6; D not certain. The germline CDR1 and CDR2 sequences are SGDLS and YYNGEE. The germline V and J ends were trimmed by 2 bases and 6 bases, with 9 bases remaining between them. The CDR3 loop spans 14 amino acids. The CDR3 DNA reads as TGTGCCAGCAGCGTGGGCCAGACTAATTCACCCCTCCACTTT. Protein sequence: CASSVGQTNSPLHF.

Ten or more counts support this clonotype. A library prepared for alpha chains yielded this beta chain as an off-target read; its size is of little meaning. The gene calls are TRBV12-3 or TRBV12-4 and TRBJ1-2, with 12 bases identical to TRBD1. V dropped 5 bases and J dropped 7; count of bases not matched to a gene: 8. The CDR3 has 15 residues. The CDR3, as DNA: TGTGCCAGCAGTGCCCTCGGGACAGGGGGCATTGGCTACACCTTC. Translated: CASSALGTGGIGYTF.

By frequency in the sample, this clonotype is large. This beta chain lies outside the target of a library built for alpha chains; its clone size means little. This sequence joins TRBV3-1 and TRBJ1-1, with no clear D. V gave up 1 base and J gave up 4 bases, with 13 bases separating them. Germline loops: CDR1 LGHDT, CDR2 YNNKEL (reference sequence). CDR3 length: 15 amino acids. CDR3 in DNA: TGTGCCAGCAGCCAAGGCGGGAACTGGGTCACTGAAGCTTTCTTT. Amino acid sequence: CASSQGGNWVTEAFF. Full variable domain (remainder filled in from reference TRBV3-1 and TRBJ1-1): DTAVSQTPKYLVTQMGNDKSIKCEQNLGHDTMYWYKQDSKKFLKIMFSYNNKELIINETVPNRFSPKSPDKAHLNLHINSLELGDSAVYFCASSQGGNWVTEAFFGQGTRLTVV.

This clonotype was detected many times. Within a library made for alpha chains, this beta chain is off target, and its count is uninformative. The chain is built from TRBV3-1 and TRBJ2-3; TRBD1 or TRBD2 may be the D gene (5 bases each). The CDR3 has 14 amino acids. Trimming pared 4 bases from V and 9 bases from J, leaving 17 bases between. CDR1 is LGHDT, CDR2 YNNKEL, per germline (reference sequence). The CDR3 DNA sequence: TGTGCCAGCAGCCGGGACGCCACTAGACTGACGCAGTATTTT. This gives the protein CASSRDATRLTQYF.

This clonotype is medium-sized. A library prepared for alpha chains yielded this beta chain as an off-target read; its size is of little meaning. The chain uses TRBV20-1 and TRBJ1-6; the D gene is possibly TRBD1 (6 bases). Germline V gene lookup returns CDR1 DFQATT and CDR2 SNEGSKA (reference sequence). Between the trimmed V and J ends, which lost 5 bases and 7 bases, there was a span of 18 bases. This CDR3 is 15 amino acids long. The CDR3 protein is CSAAGAGDGNSPLHF. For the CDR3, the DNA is TGCAGTGCTGCGGGGGCCGGGGATGGAAATTCACCCCTCCACTTT.

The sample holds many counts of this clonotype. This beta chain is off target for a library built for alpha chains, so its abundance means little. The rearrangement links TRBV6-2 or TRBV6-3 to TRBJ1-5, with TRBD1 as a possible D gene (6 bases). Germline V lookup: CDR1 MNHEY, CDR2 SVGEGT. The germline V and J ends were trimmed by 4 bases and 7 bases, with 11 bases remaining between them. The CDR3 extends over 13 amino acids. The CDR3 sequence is CASSSGVRQPQHF. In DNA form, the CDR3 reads TGTGCCAGCAGTTCAGGGGTACGGCAGCCCCAGCATTTT.

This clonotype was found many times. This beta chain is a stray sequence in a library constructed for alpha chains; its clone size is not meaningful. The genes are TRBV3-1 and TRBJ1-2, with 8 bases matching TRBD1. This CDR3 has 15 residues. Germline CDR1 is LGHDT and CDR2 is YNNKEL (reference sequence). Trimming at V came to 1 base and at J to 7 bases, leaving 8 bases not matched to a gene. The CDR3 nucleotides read TGTGCCAGCAGCCAAGGAGGACAGGGAGTTGGTGGCTACACCTTC. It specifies CASSQGGQGVGGYTF.

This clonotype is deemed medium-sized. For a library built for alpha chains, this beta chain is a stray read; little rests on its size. CDR3 sequence (DNA): TGTGCCAGCAGCTTGGTCCCCGCGCGGGGGGCGGACGCCGGGGAGCTGTTTTTT. This encodes CASSLVPARGADAGELFF. J is TRBJ2-2 and V is TRBV5-4; TRBD2 agrees at 8 bases. V gave up 0 bases and J gave up 6 bases; unmatched junction bases: 13. Looked up from germline, CDR1 is SGHNT and CDR2 is YYREEE (reference sequence). The CDR3 contains 18 residues.

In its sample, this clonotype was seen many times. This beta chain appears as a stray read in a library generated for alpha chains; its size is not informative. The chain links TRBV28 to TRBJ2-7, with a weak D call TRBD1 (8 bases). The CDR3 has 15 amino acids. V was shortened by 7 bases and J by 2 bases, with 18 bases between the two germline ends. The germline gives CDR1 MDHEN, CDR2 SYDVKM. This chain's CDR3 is CASIGGGQVTYEQYF. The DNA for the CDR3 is TGTGCCAGCATAGGGGGGGGACAGGTTACCTACGAGCAGTACTTC.

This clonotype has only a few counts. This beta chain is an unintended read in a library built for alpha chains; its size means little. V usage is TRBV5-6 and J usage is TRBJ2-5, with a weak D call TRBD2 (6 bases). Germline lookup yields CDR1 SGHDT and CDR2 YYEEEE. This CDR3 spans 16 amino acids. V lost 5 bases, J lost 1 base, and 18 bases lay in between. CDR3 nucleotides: TGTGCCAGCAGTGAGGCTACCCGGGGGATCCAAGAGACCCAGTACTTC. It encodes CASSEATRGIQETQYF.

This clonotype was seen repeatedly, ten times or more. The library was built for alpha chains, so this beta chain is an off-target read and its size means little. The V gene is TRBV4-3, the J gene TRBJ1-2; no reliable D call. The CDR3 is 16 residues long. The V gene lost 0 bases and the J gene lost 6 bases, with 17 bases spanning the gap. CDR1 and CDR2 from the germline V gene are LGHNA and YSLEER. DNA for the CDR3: TGCGCCAGCAGCCAAGATCTAGTGCTTCCGAGAGATGGCTACACCTTC. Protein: CASSQDLVLPRDGYTF.

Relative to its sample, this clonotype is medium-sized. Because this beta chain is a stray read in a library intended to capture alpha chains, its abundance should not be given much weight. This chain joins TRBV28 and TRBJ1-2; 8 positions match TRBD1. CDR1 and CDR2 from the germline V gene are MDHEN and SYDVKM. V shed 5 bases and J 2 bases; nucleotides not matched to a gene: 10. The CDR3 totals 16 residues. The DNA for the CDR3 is TGTGCCAGCAGTCTTAACCCGGGACAGGACAACTATGGCTACACCTTC. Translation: CASSLNPGQDNYGYTF.

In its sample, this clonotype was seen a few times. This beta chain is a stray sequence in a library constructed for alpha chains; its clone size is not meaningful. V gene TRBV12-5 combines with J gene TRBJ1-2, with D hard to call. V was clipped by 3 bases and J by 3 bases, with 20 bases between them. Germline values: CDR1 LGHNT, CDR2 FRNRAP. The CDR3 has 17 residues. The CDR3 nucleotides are TGTGCTAGTGGTTTCATCAGCGCGTCGCCCGGATACTATGGCTACACCTTC. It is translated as CASGFISASPGYYGYTF.

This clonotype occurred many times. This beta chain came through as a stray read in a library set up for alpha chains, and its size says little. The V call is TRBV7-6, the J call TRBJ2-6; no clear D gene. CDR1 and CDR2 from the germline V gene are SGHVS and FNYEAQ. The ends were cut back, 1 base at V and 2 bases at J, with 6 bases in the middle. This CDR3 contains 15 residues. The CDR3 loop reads CASSLGSAGANVLTF. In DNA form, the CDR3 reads TGTGCCAGCAGCTTAGGGTCGGCTGGGGCCAACGTCCTGACTTTC.

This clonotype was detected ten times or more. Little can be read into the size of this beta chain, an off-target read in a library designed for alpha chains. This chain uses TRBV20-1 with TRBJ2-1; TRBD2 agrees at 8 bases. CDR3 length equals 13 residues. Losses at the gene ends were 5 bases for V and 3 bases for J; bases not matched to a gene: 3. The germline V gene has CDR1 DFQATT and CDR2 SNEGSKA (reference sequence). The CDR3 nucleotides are TGCAGTGCTTCGGGGGGGCTCTACAATGAGCAGTTCTTC. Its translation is CSASGGLYNEQFF.

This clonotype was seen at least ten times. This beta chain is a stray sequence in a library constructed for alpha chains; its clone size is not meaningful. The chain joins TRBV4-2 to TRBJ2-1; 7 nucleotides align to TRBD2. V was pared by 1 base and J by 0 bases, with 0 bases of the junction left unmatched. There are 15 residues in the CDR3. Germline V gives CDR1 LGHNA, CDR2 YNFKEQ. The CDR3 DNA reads TGTGCCAGCAGCCAAGGGACTAGCTCCTACAATGAGCAGTTCTTC. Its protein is CASSQGTSSYNEQFF.

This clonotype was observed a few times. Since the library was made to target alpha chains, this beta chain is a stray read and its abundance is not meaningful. CDR3 nucleotides: TGCAGTGCTAGAGCTAGACTAGCGGGACCGAACACCGGGGAGCTGTTTTTT. Amino acid sequence: CSARARLAGPNTGELFF. The rearrangement uses TRBV20-1 and TRBJ2-2; 11 bases map to TRBD2. This CDR3 is built from 17 residues. The germline V gene has CDR1 DFQATT and CDR2 SNEGSKA (reference sequence). After removal of 1 base from V and 0 bases from J, the junction contained 4 bases not matched to a gene.

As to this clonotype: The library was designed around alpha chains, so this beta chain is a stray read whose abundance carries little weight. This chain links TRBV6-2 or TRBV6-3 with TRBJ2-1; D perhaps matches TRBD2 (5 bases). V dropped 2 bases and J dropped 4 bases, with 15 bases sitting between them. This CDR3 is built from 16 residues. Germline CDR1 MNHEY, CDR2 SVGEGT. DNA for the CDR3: TGTGCCAGCAGTTACATCCCGGGGTCCCAATACAATGAGCAGTTCTTC. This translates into CASSYIPGSQYNEQFF.

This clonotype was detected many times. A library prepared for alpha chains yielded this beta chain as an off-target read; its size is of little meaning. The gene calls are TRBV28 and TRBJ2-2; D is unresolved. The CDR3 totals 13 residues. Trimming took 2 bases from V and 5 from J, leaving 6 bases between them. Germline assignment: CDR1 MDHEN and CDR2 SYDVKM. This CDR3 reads CASSLVGTGELFF. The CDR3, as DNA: TGTGCCAGCAGTTTAGTAGGGACCGGGGAGCTGTTTTTT.

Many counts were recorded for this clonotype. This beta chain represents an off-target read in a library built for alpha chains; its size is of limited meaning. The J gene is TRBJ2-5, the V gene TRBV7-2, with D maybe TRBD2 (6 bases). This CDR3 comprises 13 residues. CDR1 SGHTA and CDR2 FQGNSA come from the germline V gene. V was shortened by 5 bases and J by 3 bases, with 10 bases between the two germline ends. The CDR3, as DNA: TGTGCCAGCAGCCGAGGAGGGGAAGAGACCCAGTACTTC. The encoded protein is CASSRGGEETQYF.

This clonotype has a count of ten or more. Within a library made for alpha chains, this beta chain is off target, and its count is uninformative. In DNA form, the CDR3 reads TGCAGTGCTAGAGGAGCCGGGACAGGGGGCGGTTCGGATGAGCAGTTCTTC. Translating it yields CSARGAGTGGGSDEQFF. This chain connects TRBV20-1 to TRBJ2-1; 12 bases are shared with TRBD1. CDR3 length: 17 amino acids. V shed 1 base and J 8 bases; nucleotides not matched to a gene: 12. Germline lookup yields CDR1 DFQATT and CDR2 SNEGSKA (reference sequence).

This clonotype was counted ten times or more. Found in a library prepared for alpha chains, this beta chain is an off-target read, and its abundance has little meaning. CDR3 nucleotides: TGTGCCAGCAGTTTAAAGAGGAACACTGAAGCTTTCTTT. Translation: CASSLKRNTEAFF. The chain recombines TRBV6-1 with TRBJ1-1, with D unclear. V lost 5 bases and J lost 1, with 8 bases in between. The CDR3 has 13 residues. Germline CDR1 MNHNS, CDR2 SASEGT.

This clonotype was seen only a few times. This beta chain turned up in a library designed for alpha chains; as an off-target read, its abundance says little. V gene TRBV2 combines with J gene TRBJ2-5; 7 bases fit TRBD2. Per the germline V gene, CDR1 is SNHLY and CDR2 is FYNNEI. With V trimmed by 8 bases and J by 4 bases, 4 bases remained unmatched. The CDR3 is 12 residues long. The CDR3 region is CASRLAGETQYF. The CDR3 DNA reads TGTGCCAGCCGACTAGCCGGAGAGACCCAGTACTTC.

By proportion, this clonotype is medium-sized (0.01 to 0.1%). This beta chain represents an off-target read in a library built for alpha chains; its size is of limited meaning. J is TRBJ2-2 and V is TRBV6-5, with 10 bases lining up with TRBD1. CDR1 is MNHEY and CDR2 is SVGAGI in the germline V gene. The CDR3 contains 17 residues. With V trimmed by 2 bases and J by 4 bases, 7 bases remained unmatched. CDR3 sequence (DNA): TGTGCCAGCAGTTACAGAGGGACAGGGGCGGGCACCGGGGAGCTGTTTTTT. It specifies CASSYRGTGAGTGELFF.

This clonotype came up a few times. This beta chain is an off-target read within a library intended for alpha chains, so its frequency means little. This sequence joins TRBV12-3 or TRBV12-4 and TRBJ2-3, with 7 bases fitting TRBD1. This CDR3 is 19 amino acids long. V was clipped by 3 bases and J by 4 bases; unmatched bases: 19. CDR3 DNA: TGTGCCAGCAGTTTGGGTTCCTCGCTTCTTGAGGGGGCAGCAGATACGCAGTATTTT. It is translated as CASSLGSSLLEGAADTQYF.

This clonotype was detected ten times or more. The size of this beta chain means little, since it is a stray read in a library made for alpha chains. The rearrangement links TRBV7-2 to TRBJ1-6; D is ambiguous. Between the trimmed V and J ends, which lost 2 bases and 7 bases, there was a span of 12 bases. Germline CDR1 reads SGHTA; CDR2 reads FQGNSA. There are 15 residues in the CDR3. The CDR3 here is CASSLLPANNSPLHF. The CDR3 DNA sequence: TGTGCCAGCAGCTTACTCCCAGCTAACAATTCACCCCTCCACTTT. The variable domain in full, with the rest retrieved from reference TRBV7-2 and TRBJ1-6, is GAGVSQSPSNKVTEKGKDVELRCDPISGHTALYWYRQSLGQGLEFLIYFQGNSAPDKSGLPSDRFSAERTGGSVSTLTIQRTQQEDSAVYLCASSLLPANNSPLHFGNGTRLTVT.

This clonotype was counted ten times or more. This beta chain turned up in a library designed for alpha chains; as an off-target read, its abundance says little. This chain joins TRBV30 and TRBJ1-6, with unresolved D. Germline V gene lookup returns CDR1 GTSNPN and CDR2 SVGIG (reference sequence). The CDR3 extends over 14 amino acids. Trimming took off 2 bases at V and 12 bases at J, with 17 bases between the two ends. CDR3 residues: CAWSPRQAREPLHF. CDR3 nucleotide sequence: TGTGCCTGGAGTCCGAGGCAGGCCCGCGAACCCCTCCACTTT.

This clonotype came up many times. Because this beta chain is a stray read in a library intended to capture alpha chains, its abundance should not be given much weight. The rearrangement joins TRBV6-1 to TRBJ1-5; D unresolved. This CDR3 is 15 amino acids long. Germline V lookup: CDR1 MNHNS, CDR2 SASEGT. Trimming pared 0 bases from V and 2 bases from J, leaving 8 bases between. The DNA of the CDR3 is TGTGCCAGCAGTGAAGCCCTATTTCGCAATCAGCCCCAGCATTTT. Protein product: CASSEALFRNQPQHF.

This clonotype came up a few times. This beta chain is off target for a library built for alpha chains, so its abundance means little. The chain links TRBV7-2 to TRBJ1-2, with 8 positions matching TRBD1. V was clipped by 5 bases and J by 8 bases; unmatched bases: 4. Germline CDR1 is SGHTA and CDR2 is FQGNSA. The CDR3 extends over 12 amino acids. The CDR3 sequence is CASSRTGIGYTF. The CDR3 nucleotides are TGTGCCAGCAGCAGGACAGGGATCGGCTACACCTTC.

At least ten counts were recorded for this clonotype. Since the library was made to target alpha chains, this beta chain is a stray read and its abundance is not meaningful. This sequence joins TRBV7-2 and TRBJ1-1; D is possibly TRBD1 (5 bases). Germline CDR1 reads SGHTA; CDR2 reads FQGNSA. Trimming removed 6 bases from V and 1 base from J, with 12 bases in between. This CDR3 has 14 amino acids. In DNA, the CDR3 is TGTGCCAGCAGGGTGGTCGACAGGAACACTGAAGCTTTCTTT. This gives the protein CASRVVDRNTEAFF. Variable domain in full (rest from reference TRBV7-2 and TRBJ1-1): GAGVSQSPSNKVTEKGKDVELRCDPISGHTALYWYRQSLGQGLEFLIYFQGNSAPDKSGLPSDRFSAERTGGSVSTLTIQRTQQEDSAVYLCASRVVDRNTEAFFGQGTRLTVV.